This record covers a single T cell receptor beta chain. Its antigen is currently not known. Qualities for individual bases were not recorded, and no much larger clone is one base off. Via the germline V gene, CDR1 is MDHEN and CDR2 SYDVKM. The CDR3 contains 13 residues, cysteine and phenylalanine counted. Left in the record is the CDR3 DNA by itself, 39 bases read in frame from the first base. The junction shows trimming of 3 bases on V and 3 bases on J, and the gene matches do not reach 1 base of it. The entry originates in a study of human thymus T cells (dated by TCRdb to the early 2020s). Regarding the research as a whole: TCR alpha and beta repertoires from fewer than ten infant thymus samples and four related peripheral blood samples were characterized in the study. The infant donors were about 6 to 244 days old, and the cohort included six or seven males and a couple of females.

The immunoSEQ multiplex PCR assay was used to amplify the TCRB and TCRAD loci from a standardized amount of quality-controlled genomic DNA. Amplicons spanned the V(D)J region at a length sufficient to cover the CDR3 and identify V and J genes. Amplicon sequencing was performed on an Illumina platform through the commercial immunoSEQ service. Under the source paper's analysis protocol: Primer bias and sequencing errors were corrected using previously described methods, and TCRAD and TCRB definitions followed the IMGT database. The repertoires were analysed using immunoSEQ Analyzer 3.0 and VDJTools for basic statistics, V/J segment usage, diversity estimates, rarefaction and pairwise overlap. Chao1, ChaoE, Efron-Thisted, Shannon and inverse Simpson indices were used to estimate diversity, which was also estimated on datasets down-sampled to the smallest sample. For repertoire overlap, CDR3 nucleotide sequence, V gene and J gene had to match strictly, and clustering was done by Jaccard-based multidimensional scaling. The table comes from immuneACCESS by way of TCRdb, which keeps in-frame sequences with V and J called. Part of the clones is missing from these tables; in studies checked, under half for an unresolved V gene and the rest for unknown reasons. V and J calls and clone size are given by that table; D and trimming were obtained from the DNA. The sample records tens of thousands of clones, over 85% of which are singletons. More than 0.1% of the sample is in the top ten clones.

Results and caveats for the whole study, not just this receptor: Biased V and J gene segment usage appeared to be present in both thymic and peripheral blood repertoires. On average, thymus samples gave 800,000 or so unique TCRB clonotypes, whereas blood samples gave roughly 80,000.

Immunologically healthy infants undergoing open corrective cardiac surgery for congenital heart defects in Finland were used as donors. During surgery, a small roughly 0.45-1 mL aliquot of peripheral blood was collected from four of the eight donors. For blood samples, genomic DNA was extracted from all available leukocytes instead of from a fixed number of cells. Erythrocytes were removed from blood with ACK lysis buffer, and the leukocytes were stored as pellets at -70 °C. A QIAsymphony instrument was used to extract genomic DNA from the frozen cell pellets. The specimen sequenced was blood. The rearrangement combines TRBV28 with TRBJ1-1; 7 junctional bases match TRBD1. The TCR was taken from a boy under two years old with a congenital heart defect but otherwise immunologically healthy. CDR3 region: CASSLGTDTEAFF. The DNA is TGTGCCAGCAGTTTGGGGACAGACACTGAAGCTTTCTTT.